This T cell receptor (beta chain) was identified in a study of OX40 agonist ivuxolimab in advanced cancers. In the study overall: With a range of roughly 20 to 90, age averaged roughly 60 years, and around 83% were male. Three partial responders included one hepatocellular carcinoma patient and two cutaneous melanoma patients. General study findings and limits: In the 0.1 to 3.0 mg/kg range, CD4+ and CD8+ blood T cells had expanded clonally by week 6.

From germline, CDR1 is PRHDT and CDR2 FYEKMQ (reference sequence). The CDR3 loop spans 17 amino acids. V lost 5 bases, J lost 4 bases, and 23 bases lay in between. Comment on this clone: Antigen unknown.

Clones were sequenced by immunoSEQ multiplex PCR, and TCRdb holds only the in-frame ones, with some missing. The sample shows tens of thousands of clones, 75% to 90% of them seen only once. Autoimmune disease history or systemic immunosuppression led to patient exclusion. J is TRBJ1-2 and V is TRBV13, with D unclear. The sample in question was CD4+ or CD8+ T cells sorted from blood, obtained in a trial of the OX40 agonist ivuxolimab. This TCR derives from an adult with an advanced solid tumor such as melanoma, head and neck, liver or kidney cancer. This CDR3 is CASSAPPLPATFYGYTF. CDR3 DNA: TGTGCCAGCAGCGCTCCCCCACTTCCGGCTACCTTCTATGGCTACACCTTC. The full variable domain, in which reference TRBV13 and TRBJ1-2 provide the parts outside the CDR3, is AAGVIQSPRHLIKEKRETATLKCYPIPRHDTVYWYQQGPGQDPQFLISFYEKMQSDKGSIPDRFSAQQFSDYHSELNMSSLELGDSALYFCASSAPPLPATFYGYTFGSGTRLTVV.